This T cell receptor beta chain emerged from a study of cytomegalovirus exposure and HLA in healthy donors. CDR3 length: 13 amino acids. Study-level points and caveats: A later analysis revealed that TCR association rates differed between HLA loci, peaking at DRB1 and bottoming out at HLA-C. The study flagged approximately 180 TCR beta chains as cytomegalovirus-associated. CMV antigen specificity was confirmed in vitro for three CMV-associated chains.

Comment on this clone: Antigen unknown.

Primers included in the PCR were 60 Vbeta and 13 Jbeta primers. Measured with immunoSEQ multiplex PCR; TCRdb has only the in-frame clones, and not every one. In the table there are under 150,000 clones, over 70% of which are singletons. The receptor was isolated from a woman under 30 in good health and CMV-seronegative. V gene TRBV1 combines with J gene TRBJ2-7; the table's D call, TRBD2, has no DNA check behind it. TRBV1 is deemed a pseudogene. Input material: PBMCs. CDR3 nucleotides: TGCACCAGCAGCCAAGTTCTAGTATGTGAGCAGTACTTC. Protein product: CTSSQVLVCEQYF.